This T cell receptor (beta chain) was profiled in a study of T cells in Graves' hyperthyroidism and ophthalmopathy. The wider study: Blood from the periphery was taken at initial diagnosis, before any treatment.

Disease lasting under 3 months, a NOSPECS grade of at least 4, and a Clinical Activity Score of at least 3 were features of the ophthalmopathy patients. Study-wide results and caveats: With a median lead of roughly 6.2 months before onset, the model predicted ophthalmopathy.

Ten or more counts support this clonotype. The antigen is undetermined. TCR beta CDR3 regions were amplified from RNA. The study used the HTBI primer set for a first-round RT-PCR of the TCR CDR3. TCRdb redid the calling of the multiplex PCR reads with MiXCR, one entry per CDR3 protein. This repertoire shows about 270,000 distinct CDR3 sequences, approximately 23% found once; its top ten account for 35%. CDR3 size: 18 residues. The germline V gene has CDR1 DFQATT and CDR2 SNEGSKA (reference sequence). V shed 1 base and J shed 2 bases, with 20 bases lying between them. The TCR originated in a middle-aged woman with Graves' ophthalmopathy. The sample comprised blood. The chain joins TRBV20-1 to TRBJ2-2, with TRBD2 as a possible D gene (6 bases). The CDR3 bases are TGCAGTGCTAGAGGCCCCGTTAGCGGAGGCCTTAACACCGGGGAGCTGTTTTTT. Amino acids: CSARGPVSGGLNTGELFF.